This T cell receptor beta chain stems from a study of monozygotic twins with inflammatory bowel disease. Overall study findings and caveats: Among patients, repertoires may have gained variability from differing immunosuppressive treatments.

With respect to this clonotype: The antigen remains undetermined.

Eight cDNA synthesis reactions were run for every sample. UMIs containing a 6-nucleotide sample barcode were added via template switching. TCRdb derives one entry per CDR3 protein from the 5' RACE reads, leaving out DNA. This sample's clone table lists 150,000 to 200,000 distinct CDR3 sequences. The CDR3 length is 19 residues. The germline V gene encodes CDR1 SGHTA and CDR2 FQGNSA. Sequencing was carried out using blood. This sequence was found in a human donor with ulcerative colitis or Crohn's disease, or a healthy co-twin of an affected twin (not recorded which). V usage is TRBV7-2 and J usage is TRBJ2-1; there is no DNA to check the TCRdb D call of TRBD2. Here the CDR3 reads CASSLARDGAGGSYNEQFF.